The 20 T cell receptor beta chains below all came from one sample that was sequenced in a study of blood T cell repertoires in COVID-19. The method was immunoSEQ multiplex PCR; TCRdb's version includes in-frame clones alone and lacks a portion of them. Counted here are about 130,000 clones, under 90% occurring once; the ten biggest clones make up 9.5% to 15%. The material sequenced was peripheral blood. All receptors derive from a woman aged 60 to 75 with acute or convalescent COVID-19.

V is TRBV7-9 and J is TRBJ1-1; D gene unclear. The CDR3 runs to 13 residues. Per the germline V gene, CDR1 is SEHNR and CDR2 is FQNEAQ (reference sequence). V lost 4 bases to trimming and J lost 1 base, with 7 bases between them. CDR3 amino acids: CASSSPGNTEAFF. The CDR3 DNA sequence: TGTGCCAGCAGCTCCCCAGGGAACACTGAAGCTTTCTTT.

CDR3 bases: TGTGCCAGCAGCGTAGGTGTGCTCCGGACAGGCTACAATGAGCAGTTCTTC. Its translation is CASSVGVLRTGYNEQFF. This chain links TRBV9 with TRBJ2-1; TRBD1 aligns across 7 bases. CDR1 is SGDLS and CDR2 is YYNGEE in the germline V gene. Trimming at V came to 0 bases and at J to 3 bases, leaving 9 bases not matched to a gene. This CDR3 comprises 17 residues.

This clone was detected only once. The V gene is TRBV6-6, the J gene TRBJ2-7; 8 nucleotides line up with TRBD2. Germline CDR1 MNHNY, CDR2 SVGAGI (reference sequence). The J segment lost 0 bases and the V segment lost 6 bases, leaving 4 bases of the junction unmatched. The CDR3 runs 14 residues. The CDR3: CASRLSGNSYEQYV. The CDR3 bases are TGTGCCAGCAGACTTAGCGGGAACTCCTACGAGCAGTACGTC.

The chain carries TRBV7-8 and TRBJ2-7; the D gene is possibly TRBD2 (6 bases). CDR3 length: 15 residues. Trimming took off 2 bases at V and 2 bases at J, with 13 bases between the two ends. CDR1 SGHVS and CDR2 FQNEAQ come from the germline V gene. The CDR3 protein is CASSLMGTLTYEQYF. In nucleotides, the CDR3 is TGTGCCAGCAGCTTAATGGGGACTCTCACCTACGAGCAGTACTTC.

V usage is TRBV25-1 and J usage is TRBJ1-2, with TRBD1 matching 7 bases. The germline V gene encodes CDR1 MGHDK and CDR2 SYGVNS. This CDR3 comprises 14 residues. J was trimmed by 3 bases and V by 6 bases; bases with no gene match: 7. The DNA for the CDR3 is TGTGCCAGCAGCGAAAGACAGGGAGACTATGGCTACACCTTC. This encodes CASSERQGDYGYTF.

The chain is built from TRBV28 and TRBJ1-2; a weak D match, TRBD1 (6 bases). V was trimmed by 2 bases and J by 7 bases, leaving 17 bases between them. CDR1 and CDR2 from the germline V gene are MDHEN and SYDVKM. This CDR3 spans 15 amino acids. CDR3 in DNA: TGTGCCAGCAGTTTACAGGGGATCGTGCATGGTGGCTACACCTTC. This gives the protein CASSLQGIVHGGYTF.

The chain links TRBV5-1 to TRBJ1-1, with TRBD1 matching 8 bases. The CDR3 has 14 residues. V was pared by 3 bases and J by 7 bases, with 8 bases of the junction left unmatched. Germline CDR1 is SGHRS and CDR2 is YFSETQ. CDR3 in DNA: TGCGCCAGCAGCTCCATGTCGGGACAGGATGAAGCTTTCTTT. Translating gives CASSSMSGQDEAFF.

The chain combines TRBV18 with TRBJ1-4; D perhaps matches TRBD1 (6 bases). Per germline, CDR1 KGHSH and CDR2 LQKENI. The CDR3 consists of 14 residues. V was trimmed by 3 bases and J by 4 bases, leaving 9 bases between them. This chain's CDR3 is CASSPTGSNEKLFF. The CDR3 region has the DNA TGTGCCAGCTCACCGACAGGAAGTAATGAAAAACTGTTTTTT.

In the case of this clone: The same CDR3 can be traced to other DNA sequences in this sample. The chain has TRBV7-9 and TRBJ1-1; maybe TRBD1 (6 bases). The V end was cut by 5 bases, the J end by 0 bases, with 10 bases between. The germline CDR1 and CDR2 sequences are SEHNR and FQNEAQ (reference sequence). The CDR3 spans 14 residues. The CDR3 is CASSLGQMNTEAFF. The CDR3 DNA sequence: TGTGCCAGCAGCCTCGGACAGATGAACACTGAAGCTTTCTTT.

This clone was detected once. V gene TRBV2 combines with J gene TRBJ1-5; possibly TRBD1 for D (5 bases). This CDR3 comprises 16 residues. V lost 3 bases, J lost 0 bases, and 12 bases lay in between. Germline lookup yields CDR1 SNHLY and CDR2 FYNNEI. CDR3 region: CASSDIAGVSNQPQHF. DNA of the CDR3: TGTGCCAGCAGTGATATAGCGGGGGTTAGCAATCAGCCCCAGCATTTT.

The chain uses TRBV7-2 and TRBJ1-1; D unresolved. Trimming stripped 2 bases from V and 2 bases from J, with 12 bases between. Germline CDR1 reads SGHTA; CDR2 reads FQGNSA. The CDR3 is 15 residues long. CDR3: CASSLRSRGNTEAFF. The CDR3 DNA sequence: TGTGCCAGCAGCTTACGATCCCGAGGAAACACTGAAGCTTTCTTT.

The J gene is TRBJ1-1, the V gene TRBV6-5, with D possibly matching TRBD1 (5 bases). The CDR3 extends over 14 amino acids. CDR1 MNHEY and CDR2 SVGAGI come from the germline V gene. Trimming removed 8 bases at V and 1 base at J, with 14 bases between. The CDR3 DNA follows: TGTGCCAGCCTCCCACGGAGGGGGAACACTGAAGCTTTCTTT. This encodes CASLPRRGNTEAFF.

The rearrangement joins TRBV29-1 to TRBJ1-1, with TRBD1 as a possible D gene (6 bases). The V and J ends lost 6 bases and 5 bases respectively, with 10 bases between them. Germline V gene data show CDR1 as SQVTM and CDR2 as ANQGSEA. The CDR3 runs 11 residues. The CDR3 region has the DNA TGCAGCGTCGGCAGGGGAACTGAAGCTTTCTTT. Encoded protein: CSVGRGTEAFF.

V usage is TRBV5-5 and J usage is TRBJ2-1; 9 positions agree with TRBD1. V lost 2 bases, J lost 7 bases, and 10 bases stayed unmatched. This CDR3 is 16 amino acids long. Per germline, CDR1 SGHKS and CDR2 YYEKEE (reference sequence). This CDR3 is CASSLASDRGPNEQFF. The CDR3, as DNA: TGTGCCAGCAGCTTAGCCTCGGACAGGGGCCCTAATGAGCAGTTCTTC.

The CDR3: CASRVEGVQAFF. CDR3 nucleotides: TGTGCCAGCAGGGTTGAGGGGGTCCAAGCTTTCTTT. The V gene is TRBV6-5, the J gene TRBJ1-1, with a possible D match to TRBD1 (6 bases). Trimming cost V 6 bases and J 9 bases, with 14 bases left between them. CDR3 length equals 12 residues. The germline gives CDR1 MNHEY, CDR2 SVGAGI.

This clone has a single count. V gene TRBV5-1 combines with J gene TRBJ2-6; D ambiguous. The germline CDR1 and CDR2 sequences are SGHRS and YFSETQ. V lost 5 bases to trimming and J lost 0 bases, with 9 bases between them. The CDR3 extends over 15 amino acids. The CDR3 coding sequence is TGCGCCAGCAGGCGAGTTTACTCTGGGGCCAACGTCCTGACTTTC. It yields the protein CASRRVYSGANVLTF.

The V gene is TRBV3-1 (or the pseudogene TRBV3-2), the J gene TRBJ1-1; maybe TRBD1 (6 bases). Deletions cut 2 bases from V and 4 bases from J, with 11 bases between. The CDR3 extends over 14 amino acids. Germline V gives CDR1 LGHDT, CDR2 YNNKEL (reference sequence). This chain's CDR3 is CASSQNRVGTEAFF. CDR3 nucleotide sequence: TGTGCCAGCAGCCAAAACAGGGTTGGCACTGAAGCTTTCTTT.

This clone came up a few times. The chain employs TRBV4-2 and TRBJ1-5, with 7 bases lining up with TRBD1. CDR1 and CDR2 (germline): LGHNA, YNFKEQ. The CDR3 contains 15 residues. The junction had 4 bases not matched to a gene; V was cut back by 0 bases and J by 5 bases. Written as DNA, the CDR3 is TGTGCCAGCAGCCAAGAGGTCACAGGGGATCAGCCCCAGCATTTT. Translated, it gives CASSQEVTGDQPQHF.

The V gene is TRBV12-3 or TRBV12-4, the J gene TRBJ1-3, with D hard to call. The V gene lost 8 bases and the J gene lost 3 bases, with 11 bases spanning the gap. The CDR3 has 13 residues. CDR3 protein: CASSQSDGNTIYF. The DNA for the CDR3 is TGTGCCAGCTCGCAGTCTGATGGAAACACCATATATTTT.

Comment on this clone: A read error may account for a junction end that differs from germline. This chain connects TRBV6-5 to TRBJ1-1, with D perhaps matching TRBD1 (6 bases). Germline CDR1 and CDR2: MNHEY and SVGAGI. The CDR3 totals 14 residues. The CDR3 nucleotides read TGTGCCAGCAGTGACTCACAGGGTAGGACTGAAGCTTTCTTT. Translation gives CASSDSQGRTEAFF.